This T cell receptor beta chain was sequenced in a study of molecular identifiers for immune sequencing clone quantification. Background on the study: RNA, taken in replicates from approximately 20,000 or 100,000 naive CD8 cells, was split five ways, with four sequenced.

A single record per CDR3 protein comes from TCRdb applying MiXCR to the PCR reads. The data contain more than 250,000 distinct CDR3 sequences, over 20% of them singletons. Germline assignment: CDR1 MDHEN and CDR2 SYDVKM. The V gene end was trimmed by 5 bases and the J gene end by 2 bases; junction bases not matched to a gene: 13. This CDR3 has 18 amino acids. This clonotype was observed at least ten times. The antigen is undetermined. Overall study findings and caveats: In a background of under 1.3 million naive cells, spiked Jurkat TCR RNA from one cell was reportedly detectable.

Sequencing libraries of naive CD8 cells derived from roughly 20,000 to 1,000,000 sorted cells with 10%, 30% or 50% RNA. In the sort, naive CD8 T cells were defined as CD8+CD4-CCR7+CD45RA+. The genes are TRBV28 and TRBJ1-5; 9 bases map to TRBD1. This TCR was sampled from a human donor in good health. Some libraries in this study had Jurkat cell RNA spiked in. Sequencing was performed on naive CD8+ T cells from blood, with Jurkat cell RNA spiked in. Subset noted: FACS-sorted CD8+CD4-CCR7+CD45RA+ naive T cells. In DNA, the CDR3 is TGTGCCAGCAGTAATAGTCCCGGGACAGGGCTCGGCAATCAGCCCCAGCATTTT. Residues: CASSNSPGTGLGNQPQHF.